This T cell receptor (beta chain) emerged from a study of cytomegalovirus exposure and HLA in healthy donors. The PCR employed 60 Vbeta primers together with 13 Jbeta primers. The assay was immunoSEQ multiplex PCR, and TCRdb's table has in-frame clones only and misses some. The profile shows roughly 180,000 clones, approximately 73% of them singletons. General study results and limits: Roughly uniform sequencing depth across donors was assumed, possibly incorrectly. Reported findings show TCR beta sequences accurately forecast HLA-A and HLA-B alleles in most subjects. In vitro confirmation showed three CMV-associated chains to be CMV antigen specific.

Turning to this clone: Its antigen is unidentified.

Germline V lookup: CDR1 KGHSH, CDR2 LQKENI. The length of the CDR3 is 16 residues. V lost 0 bases and J lost 4; bases outside the gene matches: 7. The origin of this receptor is a woman aged 25 to 39 in good health and CMV-seropositive. Sequencing was carried out using PBMCs. The V and J genes are TRBV18 and TRBJ2-7, with 9 bases aligning to TRBD2. The CDR3 bases are TGTGCCAGCTCACCACCGGGAAGAAGCGGGGGGTACGAGCAGTACTTC. Translation gives CASSPPGRSGGYEQYF.